This is a list of T cell receptor beta chains from one sample in a study of cytomegalovirus exposure and HLA in healthy donors. The data were produced by immunoSEQ multiplex PCR, yet TCRdb's version contains in-frame clones alone and is incomplete. The sample records 120,000 or so clones, over 65% being singletons. The sample comprised PBMCs. These receptors were collected from a woman in her 40s in good health and CMV-seropositive. The CDR3 runs from the conserved cysteine through the conserved F or W. A D gene is named only where the DNA matches it firmly. Clone sizes are given selectively: once, few, many, or a class where the clone is expanded.

clone_size: NA
d_call: TRBD1
v_call: TRBV5-1
j_call: TRBJ2-5
cdr3_nt: TGCGCCAGCAGCTTGTTACCGGGGATGAGAGACAGGGGTTACCAAGAGACCCAGTACTTC
cdr3_aa: CASSLLPGMRDRGYQETQYF

clone_size: NA
d_call: NA
v_call: TRBV19
j_call: TRBJ1-1
cdr3_nt: TGTGCCAGTAGTATAGACCGGGAATCTGAAGCTTTCTTT
cdr3_aa: CASSIDRESEAFF

clone_size: NA
d_call: NA
v_call: TRBV6-4
j_call: TRBJ1-4
cdr3_nt: TGTGCCAGCAGGGGGTACGGGGGACCTAATGAAAAACTGTTTTTT
cdr3_aa: CASRGYGGPNEKLFF

clone_size: NA
d_call: NA
v_call: TRBV7-2
j_call: TRBJ2-5
cdr3_nt: TGTGCCAGCAGCTTAACTACCCCAGAGACCCAGTACTTC
cdr3_aa: CASSLTTPETQYF

clone_size: NA
d_call: NA
v_call: TRBV5-1
j_call: TRBJ2-7
cdr3_nt: TGCGCCAGCAGCTTGTTGGCGGACTCGGAGCCCGAGCAGTACTTC
cdr3_aa: CASSLLADSEPEQYF

clone_size: NA
d_call: TRBD2
v_call: TRBV5-6
j_call: TRBJ2-7
cdr3_nt: TGTGCCAGCAGGCGGGGGGCGACCTACGAGCAGTACTTC
cdr3_aa: CASRRGATYEQYF

clone_size: NA
d_call: TRBD2
v_call: TRBV4-3
j_call: TRBJ2-3
cdr3_nt: TGCGCCAGCAGCCAAGATGGAGCGGGAGACACAGATACGCAGTATTTT
cdr3_aa: CASSQDGAGDTDTQYF

clone_size: NA
d_call: NA
v_call: TRBV7-2
j_call: TRBJ1-6
cdr3_nt: TGTGCCAGCAGCTTATGGGGGGACCCAGGGAATTCACCCCTCCACTTT
cdr3_aa: CASSLWGDPGNSPLHF

clone_size: NA
d_call: NA
v_call: TRBV11-2
j_call: TRBJ2-2
cdr3_nt: TGTGCCAGCAGCTTACGGGGGATGAACACCGGGGAGCTGTTTTTT
cdr3_aa: CASSLRGMNTGELFF

clone_size: NA
d_call: NA
v_call: TRBV2
j_call: TRBJ2-5
cdr3_nt: TGTGCCAGCAGCTTAAAAGAGACCCAGTACTTC
cdr3_aa: CASSLKETQYF

clone_size: few
d_call: NA
v_call: TRBV7-9
j_call: TRBJ2-7
cdr3_nt: TGTGCCAGCAGCTTGGGTCGACTATATCGGGAACAACTCATTGACGAGCAGTACTTC
cdr3_aa: CASSLGRLYREQLIDEQYF

clone_size: once
d_call: NA
v_call: TRBV5-5
j_call: TRBJ1-6
cdr3_nt: TGTGCCAGCAGCTTGGGGGGGACTGTTAATTCACCCCTCCACTTT
cdr3_aa: CASSLGGTVNSPLHF

clone_size: NA
d_call: TRBD1
v_call: TRBV4-2
j_call: TRBJ1-6
cdr3_nt: TGTGCCAGCAGCCAAGATGTGGGGACAGGGGCACCCCTCCACTTT
cdr3_aa: CASSQDVGTGAPLHF

clone_size: NA
d_call: TRBD1
v_call: TRBV15
j_call: TRBJ2-7
cdr3_nt: TGTGCCACCAGCAGATATTCCGGGACAGGGGTCGAGCAGTACTTC
cdr3_aa: CATSRYSGTGVEQYF

clone_size: once
d_call: NA
v_call: TRBV7-9
j_call: TRBJ2-5
cdr3_nt: TGTGCCAGCAGCCTTCTAGCTTACCAAGAGACCCAGTACTTC
cdr3_aa: CASSLLAYQETQYF

clone_size: NA
d_call: NA
v_call: TRBV7-6
j_call: TRBJ2-5
cdr3_nt: TGTGCCAGCAGCTTACGGGGCAGGGGAGAGACCCAGTACTTC
cdr3_aa: CASSLRGRGETQYF

clone_size: few
d_call: NA
v_call: TRBV18
j_call: TRBJ2-7
cdr3_nt: TGTGCCAGCTCACGGGAGACATCCTACGAGCAGTACTTC
cdr3_aa: CASSRETSYEQYF

clone_size: NA
d_call: NA
v_call: TRBV11-2
j_call: TRBJ2-7
cdr3_nt: TGTGCCAGCAGCTCTTTTTACGAGCAGTACTTC
cdr3_aa: CASSSFYEQYF

clone_size: NA
d_call: TRBD2
v_call: TRBV5-1
j_call: TRBJ2-3
cdr3_nt: TGCGCCAGTTACATAGCGGGAGCTAGCACAGATACGCAGTATTTT
cdr3_aa: CASYIAGASTDTQYF

clone_size: few
d_call: NA
v_call: TRBV5-6
j_call: TRBJ1-5
cdr3_nt: TGTGCCAGCACGGCGGGGGGGCTCGGCAATCAGCCCCAGCATTTT
cdr3_aa: CASTAGGLGNQPQHF

clone_size: few
d_call: NA
v_call: TRBV5-1
j_call: TRBJ1-1
cdr3_nt: TGCGCCAGCAGCTTCACGGCAGGGTCAAATGAAGCTTTCTTT
cdr3_aa: CASSFTAGSNEAFF

clone_size: NA
d_call: TRBD2
v_call: TRBV9
j_call: TRBJ2-2
cdr3_nt: TGTGCCAGCAGCGTAGGCGGGAGGACCGCCGGGGAGCTGTTTTTT
cdr3_aa: CASSVGGRTAGELFF

clone_size: NA
d_call: NA
v_call: TRBV6-5
j_call: TRBJ2-7
cdr3_nt: TGTGCCAGCAGTTACTCACAGGGATCCTACGAGCAGTACTTC
cdr3_aa: CASSYSQGSYEQYF

clone_size: NA
d_call: NA
v_call: TRBV18
j_call: TRBJ1-5
cdr3_nt: TGTGCCAGCTCGATAGAGGGTCCTGAGCAGCCCCAGCATTTT
cdr3_aa: CASSIEGPEQPQHF

clone_size: once
d_call: TRBD2
v_call: TRBV13
j_call: TRBJ2-7
cdr3_nt: TGTGCCAGCAGCTCCCAAGGACTAGCGGGAATGGGGTACGAGCAGTACTTC
cdr3_aa: CASSSQGLAGMGYEQYF

clone_size: NA
d_call: NA
v_call: TRBV19
j_call: TRBJ2-1
cdr3_nt: TGTGCCAGTAGTCGCGATCAGGCAGAGCAGTTCTTC
cdr3_aa: CASSRDQAEQFF

clone_size: NA
d_call: TRBD2
v_call: TRBV7-2
j_call: TRBJ2-7
cdr3_nt: TGTGCCAGCAGCTTAGCCACGGGGGGTAGATCCTACGAGCAGTACTTC
cdr3_aa: CASSLATGGRSYEQYF

clone_size: few
d_call: NA
v_call: TRBV27
j_call: TRBJ1-2
cdr3_nt: TGTGCCAGCAGTCCATCCCGGGTCTATAACTATGGCTACACCTTC
cdr3_aa: CASSPSRVYNYGYTF

clone_size: few
d_call: TRBD1
v_call: TRBV11-2
j_call: TRBJ1-1
cdr3_nt: TGTGCCAGCAGCTTAATACAGGGGTATAACACTGAAGCTTTCTTT
cdr3_aa: CASSLIQGYNTEAFF

clone_size: NA
d_call: TRBD2
v_call: TRBV10-3
j_call: TRBJ2-5
cdr3_nt: TGTGCCATCAGCGGGGGACTAGCGGGGGGGGAGACCCAGTACTTC
cdr3_aa: CAISGGLAGGETQYF

clone_size: NA
d_call: NA
v_call: TRBV5-8
j_call: TRBJ2-5
cdr3_nt: TGTGCCAGCAGCTTGAATGGCATTGGACTGGGCCCTCACCAAGAGACCCAGTACTTC
cdr3_aa: CASSLNGIGLGPHQETQYF

clone_size: NA
d_call: TRBD1
v_call: TRBV2
j_call: TRBJ1-2
cdr3_nt: TGTGCCAGCAGCCCCACAGGGACAGGGCAAGGTGGCTACACCTTC
cdr3_aa: CASSPTGTGQGGYTF

clone_size: few
d_call: NA
v_call: TRBV4-3
j_call: TRBJ1-3
cdr3_nt: TGCGCCAGCAGCCAAGGGGGACACAGCTCTGGAAACACCATATATTTT
cdr3_aa: CASSQGGHSSGNTIYF

clone_size: once
d_call: NA
v_call: TRBV7-8
j_call: TRBJ1-2
cdr3_nt: TGTGCCAGCAGTCCATCTAACTATGGCTACACCTTC
cdr3_aa: CASSPSNYGYTF

clone_size: NA
d_call: NA
v_call: TRBV7-3
j_call: TRBJ2-1
cdr3_nt: TGTGCCAGCAGCTCCCTAGGGAGCTCCTACAATGAGCAGTTCTTC
cdr3_aa: CASSSLGSSYNEQFF

clone_size: NA
d_call: TRBD2
v_call: TRBV4-2
j_call: TRBJ2-7
cdr3_nt: TGTGCCAGCAGCCAAGTACCACTAGCGGGAGAATGGGGAGACGAGCAGTACTTC
cdr3_aa: CASSQVPLAGEWGDEQYF

clone_size: once
d_call: TRBD1
v_call: TRBV10-3
j_call: TRBJ1-1
cdr3_nt: TGTGCCATCAGCGCGGACAGGATCGACCGAGCTTTCTTT
cdr3_aa: CAISADRIDRAFF

clone_size: NA
d_call: TRBD2
v_call: TRBV4-3
j_call: TRBJ2-7
cdr3_nt: TGCGCCAGCAGCCAAGCCCTCGGGCTAGCGGGAGTCAACTACGAGCAGTACTTC
cdr3_aa: CASSQALGLAGVNYEQYF

clone_size: few
d_call: NA
v_call: TRBV5-4
j_call: TRBJ2-7
cdr3_nt: TGTGCCAGCAGCTTAGCGGCCTCCTACGAGCAGTACTTC
cdr3_aa: CASSLAASYEQYF

clone_size: NA
d_call: TRBD1
v_call: TRBV7-8
j_call: TRBJ1-1
cdr3_nt: TGTGCCAGCAGCTTAACTAGACAGGGGAACACTGAAGCTTTCTTT
cdr3_aa: CASSLTRQGNTEAFF

clone_size: NA
d_call: NA
v_call: TRBV9
j_call: TRBJ1-6
cdr3_nt: TGTGCCAGCAGCGTAGAGCAGGGCGGTAGGTCACCCCTCCACTTT
cdr3_aa: CASSVEQGGRSPLHF

clone_size: NA
d_call: TRBD2
v_call: TRBV5-1
j_call: TRBJ2-5
cdr3_nt: TGCGCCAGCAGCTTGGCTCAGGGACTAGCGGTACAAGAGACCCAGTACTTC
cdr3_aa: CASSLAQGLAVQETQYF

clone_size: NA
d_call: NA
v_call: TRBV30
j_call: TRBJ2-7
cdr3_nt: TGTGCCTGGAGTGGAAAGGGACTGCTAACTTACGAGCAGTACTTC
cdr3_aa: CAWSGKGLLTYEQYF